This passage covers 27 T cell receptor beta chains from one sample sequenced in a study of T-cell memory formation after mild COVID-19. TCRdb fed the 5' RACE reads into MiXCR, producing one record per CDR3 protein. The sample includes about 560,000 distinct CDR3 sequences, approximately 15% of them seen just once. The material sequenced was PBMCs or a T cell subset sorted from them (not recorded which). The receptors were gathered from an adult woman who had mild COVID-19 (a few samples of this study predate the infection). Cell type and time point are not known.

The sample holds many counts of this clonotype. This chain connects TRBV5-1 to TRBJ1-2; D uncertain. This CDR3 has 14 residues. Germline assignment: CDR1 SGHRS and CDR2 YFSETQ. The germline V and J ends were trimmed by 0 bases and 3 bases, with 9 bases remaining between them. CDR3 nucleotide sequence: TGCGCCAGCAGCTTGGCCCGGACTGACTATGGCTACACCTTC. Encoded protein: CASSLARTDYGYTF.

This clonotype was observed a handful of times. The rearrangement uses TRBV3-1 and TRBJ2-1; TRBD2 agrees at 7 bases. Germline CDR1 LGHDT, CDR2 YNNKEL (reference sequence). This CDR3 contains 15 residues. Trimming at V came to 0 bases and at J to 5 bases, leaving 4 bases not matched to a gene. The CDR3 DNA sequence: TGTGCCAGCAGCCAAGAGACTAGCCCCCACAATGAGCAGTTCTTC. It codes for CASSQETSPHNEQFF.

In DNA form, the CDR3 reads TGCGCCAGCATCCGGGACACGGCGGGGAACACTGAAGCTTTCTTT. This translates into CASIRDTAGNTEAFF. V is TRBV5-1 and J is TRBJ1-1, with TRBD1 as a possible D gene (6 bases). CDR1 is SGHRS, CDR2 YFSETQ, per germline. Trimming stripped 6 bases from V and 1 base from J, with 16 bases between. The CDR3 extends over 15 amino acids. Together with reference TRBV5-1 and TRBJ1-1, the CDR3 gives the full variable domain: KAGVTQTPRYLIKTRGQQVTLSCSPISGHRSVSWYQQTPGQGLQFLFEYFSETQRNKGNFPGRFSGRQFSNSRSEMNVSTLELGDSALYLCASIRDTAGNTEAFFGQGTRLTVV.

The rearrangement uses TRBV6-1 and TRBJ2-7; possibly TRBD2 for D (6 bases). Germline V lookup: CDR1 MNHNS, CDR2 SASEGT. This CDR3 is built from 14 residues. The V end was cut by 2 bases, the J end by 1 base, with 9 bases between. The DNA for the CDR3 is TGTGCCAGCAGTGAATTCGGGAGTTCCTACGAGCAGTACTTC. Its translation is CASSEFGSSYEQYF.

At least ten counts were recorded for this clonotype. The chain couples TRBV5-1 to TRBJ2-1, with TRBD1 matching over 8 bases. J gave up 8 bases and V 4 bases, and 14 bases lay outside the gene matches. From germline, CDR1 is SGHRS and CDR2 YFSETQ. The CDR3 is 16 amino acids. The CDR3 is CASSPTFRTGGHEQFF. CDR3 sequence (DNA): TGCGCCAGCAGCCCAACTTTCCGAACAGGGGGTCATGAGCAGTTCTTC.

The rearrangement links TRBV11-2 to TRBJ2-5, with TRBD2 identical over 7 bases. The CDR3 is 18 residues long. Trimming removed 5 bases from V and 1 base from J; junction bases left unmatched: 16. Looked up from germline, CDR1 is SGHAT and CDR2 is FQNNGV. The chain's CDR3 is CASSPVRGRLAVQETQYF. The CDR3 DNA reads as TGTGCCAGCAGCCCCGTAAGAGGGCGGCTAGCGGTCCAAGAGACCCAGTACTTC.

As concerns this clonotype: The junction does not match germline at one end; this may be a read error. The V and J genes are TRBV4-1 and TRBJ1-2; possible D gene TRBD1, 5 bases. This CDR3 comprises 13 residues. Germline lookup yields CDR1 MGHRA and CDR2 YSYEKL. CDR3 sequence reads: CASRQGAAYGYTF. The CDR3 nucleotides are TGCGCCAGCAGACAAGGGGCAGCATATGGCTACACCTTC.

The chain combines TRBV2 with TRBJ1-2; 7 bases map to TRBD1. With V trimmed by 5 bases and J by 4 bases, 10 bases remained unmatched. The CDR3 has 15 amino acids. Germline assignment: CDR1 SNHLY and CDR2 FYNNEI. The CDR3 spells CASSKRDTGVYGYTF. The CDR3 DNA reads TGTGCCAGCAGTAAAAGGGATACAGGGGTCTATGGCTACACCTTC.

The sample holds a few counts of this clonotype. The chain couples TRBV5-6 to TRBJ2-1; D remains unclear. V gave up 0 bases and J gave up 9 bases, with 13 bases separating them. CDR3 length: 14 amino acids. The germline gives CDR1 SGHDT, CDR2 YYEEEE. The CDR3 loop is CASSLVATLSEQFF. CDR3 DNA sequence: TGTGCCAGCAGCTTGGTTGCGACTCTCAGTGAGCAGTTCTTC.

This clonotype was seen more than once but under ten times. The chain has TRBV11-2 and TRBJ2-3; D possibly corresponds to TRBD2 (7 bases). The CDR3 covers 11 residues. Germline V lookup: CDR1 SGHAT, CDR2 FQNNGV. The germline V and J ends were trimmed by 11 bases and 5 bases, with 11 bases remaining between them. This chain's CDR3 is CAGGGVDTQYF. Written as DNA, the CDR3 is TGTGCCGGAGGGGGGGTAGATACGCAGTATTTT.

This clonotype was observed at least ten times. The rearrangement links TRBV5-1 to TRBJ2-3; D tentatively fits TRBD1 or TRBD2 (5 bases each). This CDR3 spans 15 amino acids. Germline V gene sequence: CDR1 SGHRS, CDR2 YFSETQ. Trimming took off 0 bases at V and 0 bases at J, with 8 bases between the two ends. The CDR3 is CASSLAGPSTDTQYF. DNA of the CDR3: TGCGCCAGCAGCTTGGCGGGACCTAGCACAGATACGCAGTATTTT.

The gene calls are TRBV7-9 and TRBJ1-3; 7 bases are shared with TRBD1. V was pared by 1 base and J by 7 bases, with 7 bases of the junction left unmatched. Looked up from germline, CDR1 is SEHNR and CDR2 is FQNEAQ (reference sequence). CDR3 size: 15 residues. CDR3 DNA sequence: TGTGCCAGCAGCTTAGAATCAGGGGGAAGCAACACCATATATTTT. It specifies CASSLESGGSNTIYF.

In its sample, this clonotype was seen a few times. The genes are TRBV27 and TRBJ1-2, with D unclear. Trimming shortened V by 7 bases and J by 5 bases, and 17 bases separated the two germline ends. This CDR3 has 14 residues. CDR1 is MNHEY and CDR2 is SMNVEV in the germline V gene (reference sequence). CDR3 DNA: TGTGCCAGCAAAGGAAGGGAATTGGCTTATGGCTACACCTTC. It specifies CASKGRELAYGYTF.

This clonotype was seen a few times. This chain joins TRBV20-1 and TRBJ1-2; no clear D gene. In germline, CDR1 is DFQATT, CDR2 SNEGSKA (reference sequence). Trimming removed 2 bases at V and 2 bases at J, with 9 bases between. CDR3 size: 13 residues. The CDR3: CSARTILNYGYTF. The CDR3 DNA reads TGCAGTGCTAGAACCATTTTGAACTATGGCTACACCTTC.

A few counts support this clonotype. The chain recombines TRBV29-1 with TRBJ1-1, with no clear D. Trimming took 4 bases from V and 4 from J, leaving 7 bases between them. Germline lookup yields CDR1 SQVTM and CDR2 ANQGSEA. This CDR3 spans 11 amino acids. This CDR3 reads CSVGPGTEAFF. CDR3 DNA: TGCAGCGTTGGGCCCGGCACTGAAGCTTTCTTT.

The chain is built from TRBV11-2 and TRBJ2-6; 7 bases agree with TRBD1. CDR1 is SGHAT, CDR2 FQNNGV, per germline. With 4 bases clipped from V and 0 bases from J, the junction kept 12 bases outside the gene matches. This CDR3 region has 19 residues. The CDR3 here is CASSSFGSGQSSGANVLTF. In DNA, the CDR3 is TGTGCCAGCAGCTCATTCGGTTCGGGACAGTCCTCTGGGGCCAACGTCCTGACTTTC.

The chain links TRBV7-8 to TRBJ2-4, with 11 bases matching TRBD1. The CDR3 is 14 residues long. V lost 4 bases and J lost 9; bases outside the gene matches: 5. Germline CDR1 reads SGHVS; CDR2 reads FQNEAQ. The DNA of the CDR3 is TGTGCCAGCAGCTCGCCGGGACAGGGGGGCATTCAGTACTTC. Translating gives CASSSPGQGGIQYF.

The sample holds many counts of this clonotype. This sequence joins TRBV29-1 and TRBJ1-1; the D is unclear. V shed 5 bases and J shed 10 bases, with 5 bases lying between them. The CDR3 runs to 8 residues. Per the germline V gene, CDR1 is SQVTM and CDR2 is ANQGSEA. Written as DNA, the CDR3 is TGCAGCGTTAATATAGCTTTCTTT. Its translation: CSVNIAFF.

The CDR3 spells CASEGETTDTQYF. CDR3 DNA: TGTGCCAGCGAGGGGGAAACCACAGATACGCAGTATTTT. This chain links TRBV6-6 with TRBJ2-3, with a weak D call TRBD1 (6 bases). The V and J ends lost 8 bases and 2 bases respectively, with 11 bases between them. Germline CDR1 and CDR2: MNHNY and SVGAGI (reference sequence). There are 13 residues in the CDR3.

The sample holds a few counts of this clonotype. This chain joins TRBV7-2 and TRBJ2-7, with D perhaps TRBD2 (7 bases). The V end lost 2 bases, the J end lost 2 bases, and 19 bases lay between the germline ends. Germline V lookup: CDR1 SGHTA, CDR2 FQGNSA. CDR3 size: 17 residues. CDR3 residues: CASSLLRGGGTPYEQYF. DNA for the CDR3: TGTGCCAGCAGCTTATTGAGAGGGGGAGGGACGCCCTACGAGCAGTACTTC.

This clonotype was counted only a few times. This chain connects TRBV5-4 to TRBJ2-7, with 11 bases lining up with TRBD2. The trim removed 0 bases at V and 7 bases at J, leaving 9 bases unmatched. This CDR3 is 16 amino acids long. Germline V lookup: CDR1 SGHNT, CDR2 YYREEE (reference sequence). CDR3 bases: TGTGCCAGCAGCTTGGATGGTCTAGCGGGGGGCCGGGAGCAGTACTTC. It specifies CASSLDGLAGGREQYF.

The V gene is TRBV7-2, the J gene TRBJ2-5; D unclear. Germline V gene sequence: CDR1 SGHTA, CDR2 FQGNSA. The CDR3 has 14 amino acids. Trimming pared 3 bases from V and 5 bases from J, leaving 13 bases between. The CDR3 reads CASSLSGPRETQYF. Written as DNA, the CDR3 is TGTGCCAGCAGCTTGTCCGGGCCCCGGGAGACCCAGTACTTC.

This clonotype was seen only a few times. This rearrangement joins TRBV7-2 to TRBJ2-5; 9 nucleotides align to TRBD2. The germline CDR1 and CDR2 sequences are SGHTA and FQGNSA. This CDR3 has 15 amino acids. The ends lost 5 bases at V and 5 bases at J; junction bases unmatched: 9. In nucleotides, the CDR3 is TGTGCCAGCAGCGTTAGCGGGAGTTGGGGTGAGACCCAGTACTTC. It codes for CASSVSGSWGETQYF.

This clonotype was seen more than once but under ten times. The chain is built from TRBV4-2 and TRBJ1-1; no clear D gene. This CDR3 contains 15 residues. Germline CDR1 and CDR2: LGHNA and YNFKEQ. Trimming shortened V by 0 bases and J by 0 bases, and 8 bases separated the two germline ends. CDR3: CASSQERALNTEAFF. The CDR3 DNA reads TGTGCCAGCAGCCAAGAAAGGGCCCTGAACACTGAAGCTTTCTTT.

This chain connects TRBV13 to TRBJ2-5, with 15 positions matching TRBD2. V lost 4 bases, J lost 5 bases, and 5 bases stayed unmatched. Germline V gene lookup returns CDR1 PRHDT and CDR2 FYEKMQ (reference sequence). The CDR3 totals 16 residues. DNA of the CDR3: TGTGCCAGCAGCTGGGGACTAGCGGGAGGAGCGGAGACCCAGTACTTC. This translates into CASSWGLAGGAETQYF.

The J gene is TRBJ2-3, the V gene TRBV2; 8 positions agree with TRBD2. The CDR3 totals 15 residues. In germline, CDR1 is SNHLY, CDR2 FYNNEI. V was clipped by 4 bases and J by 1 base; unmatched bases: 4. DNA of the CDR3: TGTGCCAGCAGTGTTCTCGGGGGGGGCACAGATACGCAGTATTTT. This translates into CASSVLGGGTDTQYF.

There are a few counts of this clonotype. J is TRBJ1-5 and V is TRBV11-2; tentatively, D is TRBD1 (5 bases). The CDR3 totals 14 residues. Trimming left V 1 base short and J 5 bases short, with 9 bases between. Germline CDR1 SGHAT, CDR2 FQNNGV. The CDR3 spells CASSLGGDYQPQHF. CDR3 DNA: TGTGCCAGCAGCTTAGGGGGGGACTATCAGCCCCAGCATTTT.